These 9 T cell receptor beta chains were sequenced from one sample in a study of response to subunit inactivated influenza vaccine. MiXCR, applied by TCRdb to the RT-PCR reads, yields one record per CDR3 protein. Of hundreds of thousands of distinct CDR3 sequences in the sample, over 20% were seen once. The specimen was PBMCs from blood, collected around 22 months after vaccination. The receptors stem from a man between 50 and 69 years old who received an inactivated influenza vaccine.

The rearrangement uses TRBV5-1 and TRBJ2-3; the D call may be TRBD1 or TRBD2 (5 bases each). Germline CDR1 is SGHRS and CDR2 is YFSETQ. Trimming pared 1 base from V and 5 bases from J, leaving 11 bases between. This CDR3 comprises 14 residues. This chain's CDR3 is CASSLTGTGDTQYF. The CDR3 DNA follows: TGCGCCAGCAGCTTGACCGGGACGGGAGATACGCAGTATTTT.

The table lists this clonotype with a few counts. This rearrangement joins TRBV28 to TRBJ2-1, with TRBD2 matching 8 bases. The V and J ends lost 6 bases and 9 bases, in that order; junction bases with no gene match: 16. The CDR3 extends over 16 amino acids. From germline, CDR1 is MDHEN and CDR2 SYDVKM. CDR3 nucleotide sequence: TGTGCCAGCAGGCCCGACCTGGGACTAGGGAGCAGTGAGCAGTTCTTC. Translated, it gives CASRPDLGLGSSEQFF. Based on the CDR3 plus reference TRBV28 and TRBJ2-1, the full variable domain is DVKVTQSSRYLVKRTGEKVFLECVQDMDHENMFWYRQDPGLGLRLIYFSYDVKMKEKGDIPEGYSVSREKKERFSLILESASTNQTSMYLCASRPDLGLGSSEQFFGPGTRLTVL.

This chain uses TRBV29-1 with TRBJ1-6, with 7 bases fitting TRBD1. This CDR3 has 14 residues. J was trimmed by 9 bases and V by 7 bases; bases with no gene match: 12. Looked up from germline, CDR1 is SQVTM and CDR2 is ANQGSEA. CDR3 protein: CSASEGTVSSPLHF. For the CDR3, the DNA is TGCAGCGCCTCGGAGGGGACAGTTTCTTCACCCCTCCACTTT.

The gene calls are TRBV12-3 or TRBV12-4 and TRBJ1-4; D is ambiguous. V was shortened by 3 bases and J by 4 bases, with 6 bases between the two germline ends. The CDR3 spans 13 residues. The CDR3 protein is CASSFRLNEKLFF. For the CDR3, the DNA is TGTGCCAGCAGTTTCAGGCTTAATGAAAAACTGTTTTTT.

J is TRBJ2-5 and V is TRBV12-3 or TRBV12-4; the match to TRBD2 covers 11 bases. The CDR3 is 15 residues long. The trim removed 3 bases at V and 6 bases at J, leaving 6 bases unmatched. The CDR3 sequence: CASSFDSGGAKTQYF. The DNA of the CDR3 is TGTGCCAGCAGTTTTGATAGCGGGGGGGCGAAGACCCAGTACTTC.

The chain is built from TRBV19 and TRBJ2-3; 8 bases fit TRBD1. The CDR3 is made up of 18 amino acids. Trimming at V came to 5 bases and at J to 0 bases, leaving 13 bases not matched to a gene. Looked up from germline, CDR1 is LNHDA and CDR2 is SQIVND (reference sequence). CDR3 in amino acids: CASSLSTGAGLSTDTQYF. CDR3 in DNA: TGTGCCAGTAGTCTTTCGACAGGGGCCGGATTAAGCACAGATACGCAGTATTTT.

This chain uses TRBV28 with TRBJ2-1, with D possibly TRBD1 on 6 matching bases. Between the trimmed V and J ends, which lost 8 bases and 7 bases, there was a span of 12 bases. This CDR3 is 12 amino acids long. Germline values: CDR1 MDHEN, CDR2 SYDVKM. CDR3 coding DNA: TGTGCCAGCGTCCAGGGGAGTAATGAGCAGTTCTTC. Residues: CASVQGSNEQFF.

The J gene is TRBJ2-2, the V gene TRBV7-9; no clear D. V lost 1 base, J lost 2 bases, and 8 bases lay in between. Germline V gene data show CDR1 as SEHNR and CDR2 as FQNEAQ (reference sequence). This CDR3 is built from 15 residues. The CDR3 spells CASSLVSSNTGELFF. CDR3 coding DNA: TGTGCCAGCAGCTTAGTGTCTAGTAACACCGGGGAGCTGTTTTTT.

V gene TRBV12-3 or TRBV12-4 combines with J gene TRBJ2-5; possible D gene TRBD1, 6 bases. The CDR3 consists of 14 residues. V lost 1 base, J lost 4 bases, and 10 bases lay in between. The CDR3 DNA follows: TGTGCCAGCAGTTTAGACGGACAGAGAGAGACCCAGTACTTC. Protein sequence: CASSLDGQRETQYF.